These T cell receptor beta chains were read from a single sample in a study of CD8 T cells in ankylosing spondylitis. TCRdb called the 5' RACE reads again in MiXCR, with one record for every CDR3 protein. Here the sample spans roughly 260,000 distinct CDR3 sequences, 15% to 25% being singletons. Sequenced material: blood, either unsorted or a sorted T cell fraction (not recorded which). These receptors were collected from a male donor with ankylosing spondylitis or in good health (not recorded which). Each CDR3 is given with its conserved first and last residue. The D gene is left open where the match is weak. Not every row has a clone size; where given, it reads once, few, many or a size class.

d_gene,len,v_gene,abundance,j_gene,CDR3nt,CDR3aa
NA,15,TRBV18,NA,TRBJ2-5,TGTGCCAGCTCACCGACTCCCCTCAGCGGGGAGACCCAGTACTTC,CASSPTPLSGETQYF
TRBD2,17,TRBV20-1,NA,TRBJ2-3,TGCAGTGCTAGGTTAGCCGGACTAGCGGGAGGCACAGATACGCAGTATTTT,CSARLAGLAGGTDTQYF
TRBD2,15,TRBV10-3,few,TRBJ2-1,TGTGCCATCAGCAAGACTAGCGGGGGCTACAATGAGCAGTTCTTC,CAISKTSGGYNEQFF
TRBD2,16,TRBV28,NA,TRBJ2-1,TGTGCCAGCAGTTCACCAAGCGGGAGTGGTTACAATGAGCAGTTCTTC,CASSSPSGSGYNEQFF
NA,12,TRBV2,NA,TRBJ2-5,TGTGCCAGCAGTGAAGCGCTTGGGACCCAGTACTTC,CASSEALGTQYF
NA,16,TRBV27,NA,TRBJ1-2,TGTGCCAGCAGTAGCCCTGGACAGCCCGGCGACTATGGCTACACCTTC,CASSSPGQPGDYGYTF
TRBD2,15,TRBV7-6,NA,TRBJ2-3,TGTGCCAGCAGCACTAGCGGGAGAGGCACAGATACGCAGTATTTT,CASSTSGRGTDTQYF
TRBD1,13,TRBV20-1,NA,TRBJ1-2,TGCAGTGCTAGAGATCGGACAGGTCATGGCTACACCTTC,CSARDRTGHGYTF
TRBD1,12,TRBV20-1,few,TRBJ1-1,TGCAGTGCTAGCTGGACAGGGTCTGAAGCTTTCTTT,CSASWTGSEAFF
NA,12,TRBV20-1,NA,TRBJ1-4,TGCAGTGCTACGACAGTTAATGAAAAACTGTTTTTT,CSATTVNEKLFF
NA,14,TRBV6-5,few,TRBJ1-2,TGTGCCAGCAGCTACGACGGGGGATTGGACGGCTACACCTTC,CASSYDGGLDGYTF
TRBD2,16,TRBV20-1,NA,TRBJ2-3,TGCAGTGCTAGAATGCGGGGGTTCACTAGCACAGATACGCAGTATTTT,CSARMRGFTSTDTQYF
NA,12,TRBV11-2,few,TRBJ2-3,TGTGCCAGCAGCTTAATAGGGGATACGCAGTATTTT,CASSLIGDTQYF
TRBD1,15,TRBV6-1,few,TRBJ2-5,TGTGCCAGCAGTGAGTGGGACAGGGAGTCGGAGACCCAGTACTTC,CASSEWDRESETQYF
TRBD1,15,TRBV14,NA,TRBJ2-5,TGTGCCAGCAGCCCCACAGGGGTAAAAGGGGAGACCCAGTACTTC,CASSPTGVKGETQYF
NA,14,TRBV29-1,few,TRBJ2-5,TGCAGCGTTTCAGGTTCGACAGCTTGGGAGACCCAGTACTTC,CSVSGSTAWETQYF
TRBD1,14,TRBV5-4,few,TRBJ1-5,TGTGCCAGCAGCTTGCCCACAGGGGATCAGCCCCAGCATTTT,CASSLPTGDQPQHF
NA,14,TRBV6-5,NA,TRBJ1-1,TGTGCCAGCAGTTATCTCCAACCGAACACTGAAGCTTTCTTT,CASSYLQPNTEAFF
NA,14,TRBV12-3/TRBV12-4,NA,TRBJ1-4,TGTGCCAGCAGTGCTACAGGAGGAGATGAAAAACTGTTTTTT,CASSATGGDEKLFF
TRBD2,15,TRBV9,few,TRBJ2-1,TGTGCCAGCAGCGTAGGGAGCGGGATCCACAATGAGCAGTTCTTC,CASSVGSGIHNEQFF
NA,12,TRBV20-1,few,TRBJ2-5,TGCAGTGAAAAACAGGCGGGTGAGACCCAGTACTTC,CSEKQAGETQYF
NA,11,TRBV12-3/TRBV12-4,many,TRBJ2-1,TGTGCCAGCAGTTTTACCAATGAGCAGTTCTTC,CASSFTNEQFF
TRBD1,15,TRBV28,many,TRBJ1-6,TGTGCCAGCAGTTTAGGGCAGGGGGGAAATTCACCCCTCCACTTT,CASSLGQGGNSPLHF
NA,14,TRBV9,many,TRBJ1-5,TGTGCCAGCAGCGTAGATCCAGGGCCCGAGCCCCAGCATTTT,CASSVDPGPEPQHF
TRBD1,14,TRBV2,few,TRBJ2-3,TGTGCCAGCAGAAAAGGACAGGGCGCAGATACGCAGTATTTT,CASRKGQGADTQYF
NA,16,TRBV20-1,NA,TRBJ2-3,TGCAGTGCTCATTCCGCTGTCGGGGCCTTCACAGATACGCAGTATTTT,CSAHSAVGAFTDTQYF
TRBD1,13,TRBV12-3/TRBV12-4,NA,TRBJ1-2,TGTGTCAGCAGCCTGGGACAGGAGTCTGGCTACACCTTC,CVSSLGQESGYTF
NA,14,TRBV29-1,many,TRBJ2-5,TGCAGCTTACAGGGACCTAGGTCGCGGGAGACCCAGTACTTC,CSLQGPRSRETQYF
NA,14,TRBV4-1,NA,TRBJ1-4,TGCGCCAGCAGCCCACAGGTCGTTTCGGAAAAACTGTTTTTT,CASSPQVVSEKLFF
NA,13,TRBV5-5,few,TRBJ1-1,TGTGCCAGCAGCTTACAGGTATCCTCTGAAGCTTTCTTT,CASSLQVSSEAFF
TRBD1,13,TRBV20-1,many,TRBJ1-5,TGCAGTGCTCAGGACAGGGTGTTTCAGCCCCAGCATTTT,CSAQDRVFQPQHF
NA,16,TRBV6-1,NA,TRBJ2-1,TGTGCCAGCAGCGCCCCGGGACCCCAGCGAAACAATGAGCAGTTCTTC,CASSAPGPQRNNEQFF
TRBD1,14,TRBV30,NA,TRBJ2-3,TGTGCCGGATCGCAGGGACAGGGGTCGGATACGCAGTATTTT,CAGSQGQGSDTQYF
NA,15,TRBV24-1,NA,TRBJ2-3,TGTGCCACCAGTGACACCGGACAGTTCGCAGATACGCAGTATTTT,CATSDTGQFADTQYF
NA,15,TRBV18,NA,TRBJ2-5,TGTGCCAGCTCACCGATGGGCGGGAAACAAGAGACCCAGTACTTC,CASSPMGGKQETQYF
TRBD1,18,TRBV28,NA,TRBJ1-1,TGTGCCAGCAGTTTATTAGGTCGCGGGACAGGGCCGGGGACTGAAGCTTTCTTT,CASSLLGRGTGPGTEAFF
TRBD1,12,TRBV30,few,TRBJ1-2,TGTGCCTATACCCCGGGACAGGGTGGCTACACCTTC,CAYTPGQGGYTF
NA,14,TRBV24-1,few,TRBJ2-2,TGTGCCACCAGTGACAGGACGAACACCGGGGAGCTGTTTTTT,CATSDRTNTGELFF
TRBD2,14,TRBV20-1,NA,TRBJ2-1,TGCAGTGCCTGGGGGACTAGTGGTTCTACTGAGCAGTTCTTC,CSAWGTSGSTEQFF
NA,13,TRBV27,few,TRBJ1-5,TGTGCCAGCAGTTTAATGGGGTACCAGCCCCAGCATTTT,CASSLMGYQPQHF
NA,14,TRBV27,NA,TRBJ2-1,TGTGCCAGCAGTTTAGGGACACTCAGCAATGAGCAGTTCTTC,CASSLGTLSNEQFF
NA,14,TRBV5-1,few,TRBJ2-5,TGCGCCAGCAGCAGAAGCAGGGGCCAAGAGACCCAGTACTTC,CASSRSRGQETQYF
TRBD2,14,TRBV9,NA,TRBJ2-2,TGTGCCAGCAGCACTAGCGAGCCCGGCGGGGAGCTGTTTTTT,CASSTSEPGGELFF
NA,14,TRBV13,few,TRBJ2-1,TGTGCCAGCAGCGGAATAGACGGAAACAATGAGCAGTTCTTC,CASSGIDGNNEQFF
NA,13,TRBV3-1,NA,TRBJ1-1,TGTGCCAGCAGGGAAACGATGGGAACTGAAGCTTTCTTT,CASRETMGTEAFF
NA,14,TRBV12-3/TRBV12-4,few,TRBJ1-3,TGTGCCAGCTCTCCGCCGGGGCTGGGAAACACCATATATTTT,CASSPPGLGNTIYF
TRBD1,14,TRBV10-3,many,TRBJ1-1,TGTGCCATCAGCCTAGGGACAGACCCCCTTGAAGCTTTCTTT,CAISLGTDPLEAFF
NA,15,TRBV28,NA,TRBJ2-1,TGTGCCAGCAGTTTTGCCGATTACCCCTACAATGAGCAGTTCTTC,CASSFADYPYNEQFF
NA,15,TRBV12-3/TRBV12-4,few,TRBJ1-4,TGTGCCAGCAGTCCAGCTCCGAGGCGTGGGGAAAAACTGTTTTTT,CASSPAPRRGEKLFF
TRBD2,15,TRBV6-1,NA,TRBJ2-3,TGTGCCAGCGACGCTGGGGGGGTTGGCACAGATACGCAGTATTTT,CASDAGGVGTDTQYF
TRBD1,15,TRBV3-1,NA,TRBJ2-1,TGTGCCAGCAGCCGCAACAGGGGGGATTACAATGAGCAGTTCTTC,CASSRNRGDYNEQFF
NA,15,TRBV7-9,few,TRBJ1-3,TGTGCCAGCAGCCTCCAGACGAGCTCTGGAAACACCATATATTTT,CASSLQTSSGNTIYF
NA,16,TRBV7-2,NA,TRBJ2-4,TGTGCCAGTGAAGCGGCGGGCACTAAGGGCAGAAACATTCAGTACTTC,CASEAAGTKGRNIQYF